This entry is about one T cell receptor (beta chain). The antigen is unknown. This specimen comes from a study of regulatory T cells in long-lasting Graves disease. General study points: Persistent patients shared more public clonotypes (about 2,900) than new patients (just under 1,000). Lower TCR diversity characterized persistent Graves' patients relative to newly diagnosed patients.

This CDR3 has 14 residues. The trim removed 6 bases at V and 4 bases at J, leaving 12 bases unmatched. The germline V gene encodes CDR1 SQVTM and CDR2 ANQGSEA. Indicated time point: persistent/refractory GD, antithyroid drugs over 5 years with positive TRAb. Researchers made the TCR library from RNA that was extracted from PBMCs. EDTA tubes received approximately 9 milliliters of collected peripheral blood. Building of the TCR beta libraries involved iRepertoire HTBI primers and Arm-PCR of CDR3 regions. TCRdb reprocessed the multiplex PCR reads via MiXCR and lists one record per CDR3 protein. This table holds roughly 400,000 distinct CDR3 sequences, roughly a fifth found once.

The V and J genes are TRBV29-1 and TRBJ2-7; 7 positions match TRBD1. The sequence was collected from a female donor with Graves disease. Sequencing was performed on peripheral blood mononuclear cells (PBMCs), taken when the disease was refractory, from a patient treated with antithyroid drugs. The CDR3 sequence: CSVVSDRDRYEQYF. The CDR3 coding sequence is TGCAGCGTCGTATCTGACAGGGACAGATACGAGCAGTACTTC.